This T cell receptor beta chain was captured by sequencing in a study of metastatic and nonmetastatic thyroid tumors. About the research overall: Malignant thyroid and benign thyroid patients provided blood and tumor or nodule tissue whose repertoires were compared.

V shed 5 bases and J shed 1 base, with 6 bases lying between them. The CDR3 loop spans 12 amino acids. Germline CDR1 reads SGHNT; CDR2 reads YENEEA. Not a single patient had been given any form of treatment at any point before undergoing thyroid surgery. TCRdb re-processed the PCR reads through MiXCR. The sample has approximately 20,000 clones; 10% to 15% are singletons. The sequence came from a male donor with papillary thyroid cancer or a benign thyroid nodule (not recorded which). Some clones in this sample may be carry-over from other donors' samples. This chain joins TRBV11-3 and TRBJ2-7; D gene unclear. The sequenced material came from blood. CDR3: CASSPNSYEQYF. The CDR3 region has the DNA TGTGCCAGCAGCCCGAATTCCTACGAGCAGTACTTC.